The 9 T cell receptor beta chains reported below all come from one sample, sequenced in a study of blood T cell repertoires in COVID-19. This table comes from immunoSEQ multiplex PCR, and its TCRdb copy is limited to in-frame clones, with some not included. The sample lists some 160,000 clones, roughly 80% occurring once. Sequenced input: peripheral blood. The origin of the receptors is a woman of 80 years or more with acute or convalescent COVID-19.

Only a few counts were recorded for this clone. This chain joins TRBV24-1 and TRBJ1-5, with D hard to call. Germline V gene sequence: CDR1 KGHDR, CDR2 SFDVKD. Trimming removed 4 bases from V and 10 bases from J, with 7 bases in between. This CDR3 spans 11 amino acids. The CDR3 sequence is CATSEARPQHF. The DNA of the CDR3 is TGTGCCACCAGTGAGGCTCGACCCCAGCATTTT.

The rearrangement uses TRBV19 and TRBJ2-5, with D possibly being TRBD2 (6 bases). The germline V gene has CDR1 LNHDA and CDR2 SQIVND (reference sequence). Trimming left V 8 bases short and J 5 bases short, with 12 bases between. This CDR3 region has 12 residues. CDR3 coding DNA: TGTGCCAGTTCGGGAGATCGGGAGACCCAGTACTTC. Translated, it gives CASSGDRETQYF.

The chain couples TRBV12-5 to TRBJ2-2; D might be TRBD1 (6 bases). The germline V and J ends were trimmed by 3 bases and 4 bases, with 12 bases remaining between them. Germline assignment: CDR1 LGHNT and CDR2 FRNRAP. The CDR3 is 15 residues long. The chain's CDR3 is CASGLTQGFTGELFF. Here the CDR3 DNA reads TGTGCTAGTGGTTTAACACAGGGATTCACCGGGGAGCTGTTTTTT.

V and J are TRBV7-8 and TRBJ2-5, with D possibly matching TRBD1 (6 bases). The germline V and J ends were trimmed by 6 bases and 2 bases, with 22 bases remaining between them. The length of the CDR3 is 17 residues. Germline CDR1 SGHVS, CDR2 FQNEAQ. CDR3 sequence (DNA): TGTGCCAGCAGTGACGGGGCAGGGGTGGTCGCGCAAGAGACCCAGTACTTC. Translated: CASSDGAGVVAQETQYF.

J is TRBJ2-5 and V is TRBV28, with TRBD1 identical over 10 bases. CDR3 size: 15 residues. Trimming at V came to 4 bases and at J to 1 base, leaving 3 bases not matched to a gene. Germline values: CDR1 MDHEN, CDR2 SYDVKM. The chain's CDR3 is CASSSRDRGQETQYF. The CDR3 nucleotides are TGTGCCAGCAGTTCCCGGGACAGGGGCCAAGAGACCCAGTACTTC.

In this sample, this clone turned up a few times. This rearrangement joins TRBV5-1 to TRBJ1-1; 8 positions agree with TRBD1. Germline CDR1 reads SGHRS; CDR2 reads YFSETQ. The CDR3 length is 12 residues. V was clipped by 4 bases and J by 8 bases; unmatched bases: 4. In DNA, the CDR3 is TGCGCCAGCAGCAACCGGGACAGGGAAGCTTTCTTT. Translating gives CASSNRDREAFF.

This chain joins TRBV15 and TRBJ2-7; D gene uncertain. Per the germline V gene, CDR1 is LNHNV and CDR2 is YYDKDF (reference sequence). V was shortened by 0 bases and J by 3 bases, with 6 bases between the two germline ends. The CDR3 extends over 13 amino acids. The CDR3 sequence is CATSRDPSYEQYF. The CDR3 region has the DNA TGTGCCACCAGCAGAGATCCCAGCTACGAGCAGTACTTC.

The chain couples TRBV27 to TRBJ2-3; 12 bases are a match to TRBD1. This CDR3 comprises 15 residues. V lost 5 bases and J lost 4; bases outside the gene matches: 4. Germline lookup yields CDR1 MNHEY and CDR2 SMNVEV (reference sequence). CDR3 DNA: TGTGCCAGCAGTCCCGGGACAGGGGGCCCAGATACGCAGTATTTT. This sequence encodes CASSPGTGGPDTQYF.

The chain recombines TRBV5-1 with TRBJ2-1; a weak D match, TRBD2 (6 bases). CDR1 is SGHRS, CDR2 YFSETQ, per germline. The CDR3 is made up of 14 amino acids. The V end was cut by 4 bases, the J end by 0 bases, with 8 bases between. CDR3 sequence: CASSVGGSYNEQFF. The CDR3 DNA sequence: TGCGCCAGCAGCGTCGGGGGCTCCTACAATGAGCAGTTCTTC.